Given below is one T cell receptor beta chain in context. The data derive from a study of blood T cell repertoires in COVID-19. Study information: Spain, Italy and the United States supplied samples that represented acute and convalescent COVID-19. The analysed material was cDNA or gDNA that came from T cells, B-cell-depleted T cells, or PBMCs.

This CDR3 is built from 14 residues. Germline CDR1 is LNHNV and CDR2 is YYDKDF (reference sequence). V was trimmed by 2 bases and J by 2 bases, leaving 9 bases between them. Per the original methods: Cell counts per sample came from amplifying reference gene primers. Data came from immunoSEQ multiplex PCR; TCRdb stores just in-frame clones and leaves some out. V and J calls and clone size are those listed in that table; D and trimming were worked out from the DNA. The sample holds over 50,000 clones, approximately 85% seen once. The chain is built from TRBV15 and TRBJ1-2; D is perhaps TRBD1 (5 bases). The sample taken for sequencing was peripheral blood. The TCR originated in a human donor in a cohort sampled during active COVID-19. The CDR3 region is CATSRYGGNYGYTF. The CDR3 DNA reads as TGTGCCACCAGCAGATACGGGGGAAACTATGGCTACACCTTC. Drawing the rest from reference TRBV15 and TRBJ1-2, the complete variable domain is DAMVIQNPRYQVTQFGKPVTLSCSQTLNHNVMYWYQQKSSQAPKLLFHYYDKDFNNEADTPDNFQSRRPNTSFCFLDIRSPGLGDTAMYLCATSRYGGNYGYTFGSGTRLTVV.